A selection of T cell receptor beta chains follows, all from one sample in a study of response to subunit inactivated influenza vaccine. MiXCR, applied by TCRdb to the RT-PCR reads, yields one record per CDR3 protein. There are 600,000 to 850,000 distinct CDR3 sequences in the sample; around 15% occur only once, and 6.5% to 8% lies in the top ten. Source: PBMCs from blood, taken 14 to 15 days before vaccination. Receptors were obtained from a man aged 45-65 years who received an inactivated influenza vaccine. Both conserved end residues are part of each CDR3. A D gene is named only where the DNA matches it firmly. For some rows the clone size is stated as once, few or many, or as a class when expanded; others skip it.

. TRBJ1-5 TRBV3-1 . CASSQGPGPNQPQHF TGTGCCAGCAGCCAAGGTCCAGGGCCCAATCAGCCCCAGCATTTT
. TRBJ2-3 TRBV6-4 . CASSDGRTPDTQYF TGTGCCAGCAGTGACGGTAGAACCCCAGATACGCAGTATTTT
. TRBJ1-1 TRBV29-1 few CSVRKTGDMAEAFF TGCAGCGTTCGTAAGACAGGCGACATGGCTGAAGCTTTCTTT
TRBD1 TRBJ2-2 TRBV11-1 . CASSHEPLWDRAAGELFF TGTGCCAGCAGCCACGAGCCCCTTTGGGACAGGGCTGCGGGGGAGCTGTTTTTT
TRBD1 TRBJ2-7 TRBV5-6 many CASSGGPGTAFYEQYF TGTGCCAGCAGCGGCGGCCCCGGGACAGCGTTCTACGAGCAGTACTTC
TRBD1 TRBJ2-7 TRBV20-1 . CSAGTALSSYEQYF TGCAGTGCCGGGACAGCCTTATCGAGCTACGAGCAGTACTTC
. TRBJ2-5 TRBV20-1 few CSARDYWGQGQETQYF TGCAGTGCTAGAGATTACTGGGGGCAGGGGCAAGAGACCCAGTACTTC
. TRBJ1-6 TRBV9 . CASSAGVFNSPLHF TGTGCCAGCAGCGCCGGGGTCTTTAATTCACCCCTCCACTTT
. TRBJ1-2 TRBV12-3/TRBV12-4 few CASSVHANYGYTF TGTGCCAGCAGTGTACACGCAAACTATGGCTACACCTTC
. TRBJ2-1 TRBV7-2 . CASSLSVLNEQFF TGTGCCAGCAGCTTAAGCGTGCTCAATGAGCAGTTCTTC
. TRBJ1-1 TRBV5-1 many CASSPLGVYTEAFF TGCGCCAGCAGCCCCCTGGGGGTGTACACTGAAGCTTTCTTT
. TRBJ2-7 TRBV6-2/TRBV6-3 few CASSYRPPRGGEQYF TGTGCCAGCAGTTACAGGCCGCCCAGGGGGGGCGAGCAGTACTTC
. TRBJ2-7 TRBV4-1 few CASSLRLAGPYEQYF TGCGCCAGCAGCCTTCGTCTAGCAGGGCCCTACGAGCAGTACTTC
TRBD2 TRBJ2-7 TRBV7-2 many CASSPQGLASNEQYF TGTGCCAGCAGCCCACAGGGACTAGCGAGCAACGAGCAGTACTTC
. TRBJ2-3 TRBV14 . CASSQQIHTDTQYF TGTGCCAGCAGCCAACAGATCCACACAGATACGCAGTATTTT
. TRBJ2-3 TRBV7-2 few CASSHDTDTQYF TGTGCCAGCAGCCACGACACAGATACGCAGTATTTT
. TRBJ2-1 TRBV7-9 . CASSLVRKNNEQFF TGTGCCAGCAGCTTAGTCAGGAAAAACAATGAGCAGTTCTTC